The clone carrying this TCR beta chain was counted at least ten times. Its antigen is currently unknown. CD8+CD4-CCR7+CD45RA+ cells were sorted as naive CD8 T cells. This record comes from a study of molecular identifiers for immune sequencing clone quantification. Each CDR3 protein gets one entry after TCRdb re-called the PCR reads with MiXCR. The sample contains around 470,000 distinct CDR3 sequences, about 25% of which appear only once. Whole-study results and caveats: Jurkat TCR RNA spiked in from one cell could reportedly be detected among approximately 1 million naive cells. Same-barcode identical TCR molecules could make highly expanded clones look smaller than they are.

The sample comprised naive CD8+ T cells from blood, with Jurkat cell RNA spiked in. As to subset: FACS-sorted CD8+CD4-CCR7+CD45RA+ naive T cells. The source of this sequence is a human donor in good health. Some libraries in this study had Jurkat cell RNA spiked in.

CDR3 DNA: TGTGCCAGCAGTTCCACCAACACCGGGGAGCTGTTTTTT. Protein: CASSSTNTGELFF. This chain connects TRBV6-2 or TRBV6-3 to TRBJ2-2; D gene unclear. Trimming left V 4 bases short and J 2 bases short, with 5 bases between. CDR1 is MNHEY, CDR2 SVGEGT, per germline. The CDR3 runs to 13 residues.